These T cell receptor beta chains were read from a single sample in a study of blood T cell repertoires in COVID-19. The protocol was immunoSEQ multiplex PCR, while the TCRdb copy is restricted to in-frame clones and leaves out a portion. The table lists about 350,000 clones, 85% to 90% of them singletons. The sample consisted of peripheral blood. Every receptor here comes from a woman between 50 and 59 years old with COVID-19, enrolled during active disease. Each CDR3 is given with its conserved first and last residue. Fields, in order: D gene, clone size, J gene, V gene, CDR3 protein, CDR3 DNA. The D gene is left open where the match is weak. Part of the rows lack a size; the others show once, few, many or a class for expanded clones.

TRBD2	.	TRBJ2-2	TRBV6-4	CASSDPSGRGTGELFF	TGTGCCAGCAGTGACCCTAGCGGGAGAGGCACCGGGGAGCTGTTTTTT
.	.	TRBJ1-2	TRBV6-6	CASSYRQGTPYGYTF	TGTGCCAGCAGTTACCGGCAGGGGACCCCCTATGGCTACACCTTC
TRBD1	.	TRBJ2-7	TRBV5-5	CASSLAGQSYEQYF	TGTGCCAGCAGCTTGGCGGGACAGTCCTACGAGCAGTACTTC
TRBD2	few	TRBJ2-7	TRBV2	CASSGLAGASYEQYF	TGTGCCAGCAGTGGACTAGCGGGAGCTTCCTACGAGCAGTACTTC
.	once	TRBJ1-1	TRBV27	CASSLRQVYMNTEAFF	TGTGCCAGCAGTTTAAGACAGGTATACATGAACACTGAAGCTTTCTTT
TRBD2	.	TRBJ2-1	TRBV18	CASFEGGGSYNEQFF	TGTGCCAGCTTTGAGGGCGGGGGAAGCTACAATGAGCAGTTCTTC
.	.	TRBJ1-1	TRBV29-1	CSLTGGATEAFF	TGCAGCCTCACCGGAGGGGCCACTGAAGCTTTCTTT
.	.	TRBJ1-5	TRBV24-1	CATSAGSQPQHF	TGTGCCACCAGTGCCGGGTCGCAGCCCCAGCATTTT
TRBD2	.	TRBJ2-1	TRBV2	CASVPLLAGYEQFF	TGTGCCAGCGTGCCTCTACTAGCGGGATATGAGCAGTTCTTC
.	once	TRBJ1-2	TRBV7-9	CASSERRGGYGYTF	TGTGCCAGCAGCGAACGGAGGGGGGGATATGGCTACACCTTC
TRBD1	.	TRBJ1-1	TRBV30	CAWPDRTGDMNTEAFF	TGTGCCTGGCCGGATCGGACAGGGGACATGAACACTGAAGCTTTCTTT
.	.	TRBJ1-1	TRBV14	CASSQGANLRAFF	TGTGCCAGCAGCCAAGGGGCCAACCTTCGAGCTTTCTTT
.	.	TRBJ2-7	TRBV9	CASSPHGRGYEQYF	TGTGCCAGCAGCCCTCACGGGAGAGGTTACGAGCAGTACTTC
.	few	TRBJ1-3	TRBV5-1	CASSLAGEGNTIYF	TGCGCCAGCAGCTTGGCAGGGGAAGGAAACACCATATATTTT
TRBD1	.	TRBJ2-2	TRBV5-1	CASSLETGDTGELFF	TGCGCCAGCAGCTTGGAAACAGGGGACACCGGGGAGCTGTTTTTT
.	.	TRBJ1-6	TRBV4-3	CASSRSKQQTSSYNSPLHF	TGCGCCAGCAGCCGAAGTAAACAACAGACGAGCTCCTATAATTCACCCCTCCACTTT
TRBD1	few	TRBJ1-1	TRBV7-9	CASSLTGVNTEAFF	TGTGCCAGCAGCTTGACAGGGGTGAACACTGAAGCTTTCTTT
.	once	TRBJ2-7	TRBV19	CASSIPGLSGYEQYF	TGTGCCAGTAGCATACCGGGACTGTCGGGCTACGAGCAGTACTTC
.	once	TRBJ2-7	TRBV6-5	CASSYLRSGSYEQYF	TGTGCCAGCAGTTACCTTCGGTCGGGCTCCTACGAGCAGTACTTC
.	.	TRBJ1-1	TRBV7-9	CASSLSYREGEAFF	TGTGCCAGCAGCTTAAGTTACAGGGAGGGTGAAGCTTTCTTT
.	.	TRBJ2-6	TRBV2	CASSEFFSGANVLTF	TGTGCCAGCAGTGAGTTCTTTTCTGGGGCCAACGTCCTGACTTTC
.	.	TRBJ2-2	TRBV6-4	CASRKEGLVYTGELFF	TGTGCCAGCAGAAAAGAAGGCCTAGTTTACACCGGGGAGCTGTTTTTT
.	once	TRBJ1-4	TRBV4-2	CASSQVFRGPTNEKLFF	TGTGCCAGCAGCCAAGTTTTCAGGGGACCAACTAATGAAAAACTGTTTTTT
TRBD2	.	TRBJ2-5	TRBV11-3	CASSITSGSIETQYF	TGTGCCAGCAGCATTACTAGCGGGAGTATAGAGACCCAGTACTTC
TRBD2	.	TRBJ2-7	TRBV11-3	CASSAQTSGPYEQYF	TGTGCCAGCAGTGCCCAGACTAGCGGACCCTACGAGCAGTACTTC
.	.	TRBJ1-1	TRBV30	CACPNTGSTEAFF	TGTGCCTGTCCTAACACTGGGAGCACTGAAGCTTTCTTT
TRBD1	.	TRBJ2-5	TRBV5-5	CASSLVGRQGAWETQYF	TGTGCCAGCAGCTTGGTCGGTAGACAGGGGGCTTGGGAGACCCAGTACTTC
.	.	TRBJ2-5	TRBV12-5	CASGLVYSAGGSGLQETQYF	TGTGCTAGTGGTTTGGTCTACTCTGCAGGGGGGTCCGGCCTGCAAGAGACCCAGTACTTC
.	.	TRBJ2-4	TRBV5-1	CASSVYGIPKNIQYF	TGCGCCAGCAGCGTGTACGGGATTCCCAAAAACATTCAGTACTTC
TRBD2	.	TRBJ2-1	TRBV18	CASSPRAGGRLSSYNEQFF	TGTGCCAGCTCACCTAGAGCGGGAGGACGATTGAGCTCCTACAATGAGCAGTTCTTC
.	.	TRBJ2-1	TRBV18	CASSPPQDTYNEQFF	TGTGCCAGCTCACCCCCACAGGATACCTACAATGAGCAGTTCTTC
.	.	TRBJ1-2	TRBV18	CASSRQGTNYGYTF	TGTGCCAGCTCACGTCAGGGGACCAACTATGGCTACACCTTC
TRBD1	.	TRBJ1-5	TRBV6-2/TRBV6-3	CASSIHGTGRVNQPQHF	TGTGCCAGCAGCATACACGGGACAGGGAGGGTCAATCAGCCCCAGCATTTT
.	.	TRBJ2-1	TRBV7-9	CASSFKGAEQFF	TGTGCCAGCAGCTTTAAGGGAGCAGAACAGTTCTTC
TRBD1	.	TRBJ2-5	TRBV6-6	CASGLWDRPQETQYF	TGTGCCAGCGGTCTCTGGGACAGACCCCAAGAGACCCAGTACTTC
TRBD2	.	TRBJ2-1	TRBV19	CASGAGGSYNEQFF	TGTGCCAGTGGAGCGGGAGGGTCCTACAATGAGCAGTTCTTC
.	.	TRBJ1-1	TRBV5-1	CASSPTGLNTEAFF	TGCGCCAGCAGCCCCACAGGGCTGAACACTGAAGCTTTCTTT
TRBD2	.	TRBJ2-1	TRBV2	CASSVKPGLVGNEQFF	TGTGCCAGCAGTGTGAAACCGGGACTAGTTGGCAATGAGCAGTTCTTC
.	.	TRBJ2-7	TRBV30	CACTKSGGTYEQYF	TGTGCCTGCACCAAATCCGGAGGGACCTACGAGCAGTACTTC
TRBD2	.	TRBJ2-5	TRBV6-5	CATDLAGGSGETQYF	TGTGCCACCGATTTAGCGGGAGGGTCTGGGGAGACCCAGTACTTC
TRBD1	once	TRBJ1-2	TRBV27	CASSLSTGGHYGYTF	TGTGCCAGCAGTTTATCGACAGGGGGTCACTATGGCTACACCTTC
.	few	TRBJ1-4	TRBV12-3/TRBV12-4	CASSLEHNEKLFF	TGTGCCAGCAGTTTAGAGCATAATGAAAAACTGTTTTTT
.	.	TRBJ2-3	TRBV12-3/TRBV12-4	CASRNYGTDTQYF	TGTGCCAGCAGAAACTATGGCACAGATACGCAGTATTTT
TRBD2	.	TRBJ2-2	TRBV3-1/TRBV3-2	CASSLGLAANTGELFF	TGTGCCAGCAGCCTAGGACTAGCGGCCAACACCGGGGAGCTGTTTTTT
TRBD1	.	TRBJ2-1	TRBV24-1	CATITTGDEQFF	TGTGCCACCATTACGACAGGGGACGAGCAGTTCTTC
.	.	TRBJ2-2	TRBV7-9	CASSPRPGREDLFF	TGTGCCAGCAGCCCTAGGCCGGGCAGGGAAGATCTGTTTTTT
TRBD2	.	TRBJ2-7	TRBV19	CASSPGTSGSLRFYEQYF	TGTGCCAGTAGCCCCGGGACTAGCGGGTCCTTGCGTTTCTACGAGCAGTACTTC
TRBD2	few	TRBJ2-7	TRBV4-2	CASSQSPGTSGISYEQYF	TGTGCCAGCAGCCAGAGCCCCGGGACTAGCGGGATCTCCTACGAGCAGTACTTC
.	few	TRBJ2-5	TRBV21-1	CASSDGTSNQETQYF	TGTGCCAGCAGCGACGGGACTAGCAACCAAGAGACCCAGTACTTC
.	.	TRBJ1-2	TRBV12-3/TRBV12-4	CASSFETARGYTF	TGTGCCAGCAGTTTTGAGACAGCCCGGGGCTACACCTTC
.	.	TRBJ2-3	TRBV7-2	CASSPIGFPTDTQYF	TGTGCCAGCAGCCCGATCGGTTTCCCCACAGATACGCAGTATTTT
.	.	TRBJ2-1	TRBV13	CASSLGGRGSYNEQFF	TGTGCCAGCAGCTTAGGCGGTCGGGGGTCCTACAATGAGCAGTTCTTC
.	.	TRBJ2-5	TRBV19	CASSPETGVRTQYF	TGTGCCAGTAGTCCCGAGACGGGGGTGAGGACCCAGTACTTC
TRBD1	.	TRBJ2-4	TRBV7-2	CASSLGSGGFRNIQYF	TGTGCCAGCAGCTTAGGGTCAGGGGGCTTTAGAAACATTCAGTACTTC
.	.	TRBJ1-3	TRBV7-6	CASSLEASRGGNTIYF	TGTGCCAGCAGCTTAGAAGCTTCTAGAGGTGGAAACACCATATATTTT
TRBD1	.	TRBJ1-2	TRBV29-1	CSVELRTGGGYGYTF	TGCAGCGTTGAATTGAGGACAGGGGGAGGTTATGGCTACACCTTC
TRBD2	.	TRBJ2-3	TRBV5-1	CASSLASGRDTQYF	TGCGCCAGCAGCTTGGCTAGCGGGAGGGATACGCAGTATTTT
.	.	TRBJ2-3	TRBV5-1	CASSGGTAGTDTQYF	TGCGCCAGCAGCGGCGGGACAGCAGGCACAGATACGCAGTATTTT
TRBD1	.	TRBJ2-3	TRBV7-9	CASSVDRAATQYF	TGTGCCAGCAGCGTAGACAGGGCGGCTACGCAGTATTTT
.	.	TRBJ1-1	TRBV29-1	CSGRGRDTEAFF	TGCAGCGGGAGAGGGAGGGACACTGAAGCTTTCTTT